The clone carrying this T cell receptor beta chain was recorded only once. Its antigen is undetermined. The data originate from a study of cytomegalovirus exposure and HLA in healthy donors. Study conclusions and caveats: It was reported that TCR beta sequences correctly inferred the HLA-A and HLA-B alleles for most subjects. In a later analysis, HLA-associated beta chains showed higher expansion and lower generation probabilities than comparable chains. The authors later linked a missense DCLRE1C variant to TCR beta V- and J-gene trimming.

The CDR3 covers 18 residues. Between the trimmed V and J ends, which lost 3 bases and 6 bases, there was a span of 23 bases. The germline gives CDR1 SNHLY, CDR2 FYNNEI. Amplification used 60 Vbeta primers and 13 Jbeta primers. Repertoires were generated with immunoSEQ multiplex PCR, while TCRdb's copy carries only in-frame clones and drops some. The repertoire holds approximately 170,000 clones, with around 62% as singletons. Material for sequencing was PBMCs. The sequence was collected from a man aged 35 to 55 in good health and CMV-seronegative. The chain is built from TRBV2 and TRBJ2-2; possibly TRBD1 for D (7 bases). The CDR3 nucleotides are TGTGCCAGCAGTGAGGGGGGTAGGGGGCTCCGAAATTCCGGGGAGCTGTTTTTT. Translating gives CASSEGGRGLRNSGELFF. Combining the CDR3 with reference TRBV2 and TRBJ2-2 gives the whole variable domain EPEVTQTPSHQVTQMGQEVILRCVPISNHLYFYWYRQILGQKVEFLVSFYNNEISEKSEIFDDQFSVERPDGSNFTLKIRSTKLEDSAMYFCASSEGGRGLRNSGELFFGEGSRLTVL.